This T cell receptor (beta chain) stems from a study of OX40 agonist ivuxolimab in advanced cancers. Study summary: Antecedent anti-PD-1, anti-PD-L1 or anti-CTLA-4 therapy was permissible, with 30% to 50% having received some. The study's findings and limits: The antigen specificity of the peripheral T cells (those that were expanded) was not determined.

A word on this clone: Its antigen remains unidentified.

Sequencing was performed with immunoSEQ multiplex PCR; in TCRdb, only in-frame clones are kept and a portion is missing. This repertoire shows just under 45,000 clones, approximately 80% found once; its top ten account for 3.5% to 5%. The CDR3 spans 14 residues. Germline loops: CDR1 MNHEY, CDR2 SVGAGI. Trimming pared 3 bases from V and 4 bases from J, leaving 9 bases between. The sample consisted of CD4+ or CD8+ T cells sorted from blood, taken in a trial of the OX40 agonist ivuxolimab. The rearrangement uses TRBV6-5 and TRBJ2-2; no reliable D call. This sequence was found in an adult with an advanced solid tumor such as melanoma, head and neck, liver or kidney cancer. CDR3 sequence: CASSYRKGTGELFF. As DNA, the CDR3 is TGTGCCAGCAGTTATCGGAAGGGCACCGGGGAGCTGTTTTTT.